The rows below give T cell receptor beta chains drawn from one sample of a study of blood T cell repertoires in COVID-19. Only in-frame clones appear in the TCRdb table, and some are missing; sequencing was by immunoSEQ multiplex PCR. The table includes over 400,000 clones, about 88% detected once. The sequenced sample consisted of PBMCs or T cells enriched from blood (not recorded which). Receptors originate from a woman aged 55-70 years who had recovered from COVID-19. CDR3s leave out the opening cysteine and the closing phenylalanine or tryptophan. The order of the fields is J gene, V gene, clone size, CDR3 protein. Clone sizes are given selectively: once, few, many, or a class where the clone is expanded.

J gene: TRBJ1-5; V gene: TRBV2; clone size: .; CDR3 protein: ASSEEGKGAQPQH
J gene: TRBJ1-1; V gene: TRBV7-9; clone size: .; CDR3 protein: ASSLSAGGTTEAF
J gene: TRBJ2-3; V gene: TRBV19; clone size: .; CDR3 protein: ASSTRLAGGPDTQY
J gene: TRBJ2-5; V gene: TRBV4-1; clone size: .; CDR3 protein: ASSQLVRETQY
J gene: TRBJ2-3; V gene: TRBV27; clone size: .; CDR3 protein: ATLGQGANTQY
J gene: TRBJ1-1; V gene: TRBV30; clone size: .; CDR3 protein: ASDRGRKNTEAF
J gene: TRBJ1-5; V gene: TRBV5-1; clone size: few; CDR3 protein: ASTLGAGQPQH
J gene: TRBJ1-2; V gene: TRBV27; clone size: .; CDR3 protein: ASSSLLGGKGYT
J gene: TRBJ2-7; V gene: TRBV7-9; clone size: .; CDR3 protein: ASSLTGRIDEQY
J gene: TRBJ1-2; V gene: TRBV25-1; clone size: .; CDR3 protein: ASSEVLGQVYGYT
J gene: TRBJ1-5; V gene: TRBV18; clone size: .; CDR3 protein: ASSPDRGSNQPQH
J gene: TRBJ2-1; V gene: TRBV14; clone size: few; CDR3 protein: ASSPKSGYLSYNEQF
J gene: TRBJ2-3; V gene: TRBV7-9; clone size: .; CDR3 protein: ASSFLREDTQY
J gene: TRBJ1-5; V gene: TRBV10-3; clone size: .; CDR3 protein: ASGTGQNNQPQH
J gene: TRBJ2-3; V gene: TRBV18; clone size: .; CDR3 protein: ASSPRTSSTDTQY
J gene: TRBJ2-3; V gene: TRBV5-1; clone size: .; CDR3 protein: ASSRPGGSRTDTQY
J gene: TRBJ1-2; V gene: TRBV24-1; clone size: once; CDR3 protein: ATSASDREGAYT
J gene: TRBJ2-3; V gene: TRBV18; clone size: .; CDR3 protein: ASSARGTDTQY
J gene: TRBJ2-2; V gene: TRBV25-1; clone size: .; CDR3 protein: ASSELSSGGRNTGELF
J gene: TRBJ1-1; V gene: TRBV4-1; clone size: .; CDR3 protein: ASSHRGTGKHAEAF
J gene: TRBJ2-3; V gene: TRBV7-9; clone size: .; CDR3 protein: ASSRITGTGTGTDTQY
J gene: TRBJ1-6; V gene: TRBV6-6; clone size: .; CDR3 protein: ASSPYPLDRRNSPLH
J gene: TRBJ1-2; V gene: TRBV7-2; clone size: .; CDR3 protein: ASSLASGRSNYGYT
J gene: TRBJ1-1; V gene: TRBV18; clone size: .; CDR3 protein: ASSPPEGRNTEAF
J gene: TRBJ2-4; V gene: TRBV7-2; clone size: .; CDR3 protein: ASSLSGTSGVLAKNIQY
J gene: TRBJ2-3; V gene: TRBV10-1; clone size: .; CDR3 protein: ASSESAVDTQY
J gene: TRBJ1-2; V gene: TRBV27; clone size: .; CDR3 protein: ASSSTGSYGYT
J gene: TRBJ1-5; V gene: TRBV5-4; clone size: .; CDR3 protein: ASSLQGTSNQPQH
J gene: TRBJ2-5; V gene: TRBV5-1; clone size: .; CDR3 protein: ASSFNSGGAWETQY
J gene: TRBJ1-4; V gene: TRBV21-1; clone size: .; CDR3 protein: ASSSWILHPGVF
J gene: TRBJ1-2; V gene: TRBV5-5; clone size: .; CDR3 protein: ASSPTTNPYYGYT
J gene: TRBJ2-3; V gene: TRBV7-6; clone size: .; CDR3 protein: ASSLFSGGPGTQY
J gene: TRBJ1-1; V gene: TRBV5-6; clone size: .; CDR3 protein: ASSLDRDVTEAF
J gene: TRBJ1-2; V gene: TRBV6-5; clone size: few; CDR3 protein: ASSYSPRGVGYGYT
J gene: TRBJ2-4; V gene: TRBV11-2; clone size: .; CDR3 protein: ASSLAPRRENIQY
J gene: TRBJ2-7; V gene: TRBV18; clone size: .; CDR3 protein: ASSPRWDEQY
J gene: TRBJ2-4; V gene: TRBV11-2; clone size: .; CDR3 protein: ASSLVPRGWAKNIQY
J gene: TRBJ1-1; V gene: TRBV9; clone size: .; CDR3 protein: ASSVADSLEAF
J gene: TRBJ1-5; V gene: TRBV6-1; clone size: .; CDR3 protein: ASIRGTGDNQPQH
J gene: TRBJ2-2; V gene: TRBV4-1; clone size: .; CDR3 protein: ASRSPGGTGELF
J gene: TRBJ2-6; V gene: TRBV19; clone size: .; CDR3 protein: ASSGTGGAGANVLT
J gene: TRBJ2-3; V gene: TRBV9; clone size: once; CDR3 protein: ASSVANGGTDTQY
J gene: TRBJ1-5; V gene: TRBV6-5; clone size: .; CDR3 protein: ASSNWEGQPQH
J gene: TRBJ1-2; V gene: TRBV27; clone size: .; CDR3 protein: ASTGRGYGYT
J gene: TRBJ1-2; V gene: TRBV20-1; clone size: .; CDR3 protein: SARGAPGYT
J gene: TRBJ2-2; V gene: TRBV2; clone size: few; CDR3 protein: ASRQGTADTGELF
J gene: TRBJ1-6; V gene: TRBV5-4; clone size: .; CDR3 protein: ASSLGQGWNSPLH
J gene: TRBJ1-4; V gene: TRBV14; clone size: .; CDR3 protein: AAGTTNEKLF